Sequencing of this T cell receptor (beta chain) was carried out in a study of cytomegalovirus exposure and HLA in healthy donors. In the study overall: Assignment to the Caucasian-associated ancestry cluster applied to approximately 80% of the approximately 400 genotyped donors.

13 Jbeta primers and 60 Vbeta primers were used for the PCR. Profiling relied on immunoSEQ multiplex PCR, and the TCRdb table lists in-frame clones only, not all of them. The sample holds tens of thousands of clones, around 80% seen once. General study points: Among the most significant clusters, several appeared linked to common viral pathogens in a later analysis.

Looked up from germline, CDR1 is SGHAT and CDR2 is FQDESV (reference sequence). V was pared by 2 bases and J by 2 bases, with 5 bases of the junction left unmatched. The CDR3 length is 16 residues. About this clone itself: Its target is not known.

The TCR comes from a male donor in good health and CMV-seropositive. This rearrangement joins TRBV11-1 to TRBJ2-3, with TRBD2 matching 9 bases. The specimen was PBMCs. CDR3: CASSLRVAGVTDTQYF. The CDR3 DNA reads TGTGCCAGCAGCTTACGTGTAGCGGGGGTCACAGATACGCAGTATTTT. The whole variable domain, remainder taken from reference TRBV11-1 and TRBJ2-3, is EAEVAQSPRYKITEKSQAVAFWCDPISGHATLYWYRQILGQGPELLVQFQDESVVDDSQLPKDRFSAERLKGVDSTLKIQPAELGDSAMYLCASSLRVAGVTDTQYFGPGTRLTVL.